These 3 T cell receptor beta chains share one sample of origin, sequenced in a study of technical replicates of blood from a few donors. The assay was immunoSEQ multiplex PCR, and TCRdb's table has in-frame clones only and misses some. This sample has about 93,000 clones; about 95% occur once, and the top ten carry over 0.25%. The sequencing sample was made of T cells isolated from PBMCs. These receptors came from a human donor in good health.

The chain has TRBV27 and TRBJ2-1; D is possibly TRBD2 (5 bases). Trimming took off 0 bases at V and 5 bases at J, with 11 bases between the two ends. Germline V lookup: CDR1 MNHEY, CDR2 SMNVEV (reference sequence). There are 15 residues in the CDR3. CDR3 nucleotides: TGTGCCAGCAGTTTATCGGGTGAGGGAGACAATGAGCAGTTCTTC. It specifies CASSLSGEGDNEQFF.

This chain joins TRBV5-1 and TRBJ2-1, with D possibly TRBD2 on 5 matching bases. Germline V gene data show CDR1 as SGHRS and CDR2 as YFSETQ. Trimming removed 5 bases at V and 10 bases at J, with 16 bases between. The CDR3 is 13 residues long. In DNA, the CDR3 is TGCGCCAGCAGGGCCGTCGAGGGCCTCGAGCAGTTCTTC. It is translated as CASRAVEGLEQFF.

J is TRBJ2-2 and V is TRBV9, with D possibly matching TRBD2 (6 bases). V was clipped by 6 bases and J by 2 bases, with 11 bases between them. Germline lookup yields CDR1 SGDLS and CDR2 YYNGEE. The CDR3 is 14 amino acids. As DNA, the CDR3 is TGTGCCAGCATGAAGGGGACTAACACCGGGGAGCTGTTTTTT. Its protein is CASMKGTNTGELFF. The full variable domain, its missing parts supplied by reference TRBV9 and TRBJ2-2, is DSGVTQTPKHLITATGQRVTLRCSPRSGDLSVYWYQQSLDQGLQFLIQYYNGEERAKGNILERFSAQQFPDLHSELNLSSLELGDSALYFCASMKGTNTGELFFGEGSRLTVL.